The rows below give T cell receptor beta chains drawn from one sample of a study of T cell responses to AZD1222 COVID-19 vaccine. Using immunoSEQ multiplex PCR, the repertoire was profiled, and TCRdb retains in-frame clones only, with some absent. Counted here are some 150,000 clones, approximately 89% occurring once; the ten biggest clones make up approximately 2.3%. Material: peripheral blood, obtained on day 0 of AZD1222 vaccination. The receptors come from an adult in good health. The CDR3 runs from the conserved cysteine through the conserved F or W. Each record gives: D gene, J gene, clone size, V gene, CDR3 length, CDR3 protein, CDR3 DNA. The D gene is left open where the match is weak. Not all rows give a size; the values are once, few, many and, for expanded clones, a class.

D gene: TRBD1; J gene: TRBJ1-4; clone size: .; V gene: TRBV5-6; CDR3 length: 15; CDR3 protein: CASSRGQGWEEKLFF; CDR3 DNA: TGTGCCAGCAGCCGAGGACAGGGGTGGGAGGAAAAACTGTTTTTT
D gene: .; J gene: TRBJ1-1; clone size: .; V gene: TRBV2; CDR3 length: 13; CDR3 protein: CASPNTLNTEAFF; CDR3 DNA: TGTGCCAGCCCGAATACGCTGAACACTGAAGCTTTCTTT
D gene: .; J gene: TRBJ2-1; clone size: .; V gene: TRBV25-1; CDR3 length: 13; CDR3 protein: CASRAAGVNEQFF; CDR3 DNA: TGTGCCAGCAGGGCGGCAGGGGTAAATGAGCAGTTCTTC
D gene: .; J gene: TRBJ1-3; clone size: few; V gene: TRBV4-1; CDR3 length: 15; CDR3 protein: CASKDTLPSGNTIYF; CDR3 DNA: TGCGCCAGCAAGGACACCCTACCCTCTGGAAACACCATATATTTT
D gene: .; J gene: TRBJ1-6; clone size: .; V gene: TRBV28; CDR3 length: 12; CDR3 protein: CASREIKSPLHF; CDR3 DNA: TGTGCCAGCAGAGAGATAAAATCACCCCTCCACTTT
D gene: .; J gene: TRBJ1-1; clone size: .; V gene: TRBV20-1; CDR3 length: 11; CDR3 protein: CSARDQAEAFF; CDR3 DNA: TGCAGTGCTAGAGATCAGGCTGAAGCTTTCTTT
D gene: TRBD1; J gene: TRBJ2-1; clone size: .; V gene: TRBV3-1/TRBV3-2; CDR3 length: 16; CDR3 protein: CASSQRGGTGGNEQFF; CDR3 DNA: TGTGCCAGCAGCCAGAGAGGCGGGACAGGGGGCAATGAGCAGTTCTTC
D gene: .; J gene: TRBJ2-3; clone size: .; V gene: TRBV25-1; CDR3 length: 14; CDR3 protein: CASSVGGITDTQYF; CDR3 DNA: TGTGCCAGCAGTGTAGGTGGGATCACAGATACGCAGTATTTT
D gene: TRBD2; J gene: TRBJ2-1; clone size: .; V gene: TRBV3-1/TRBV3-2; CDR3 length: 17; CDR3 protein: CASSRQPSGSSYNEQFF; CDR3 DNA: TGTGCCAGCAGCCGCCAACCTAGCGGGAGCTCCTACAATGAGCAGTTCTTC
D gene: .; J gene: TRBJ2-1; clone size: .; V gene: TRBV18; CDR3 length: 15; CDR3 protein: CASSQGLDSYNEQFF; CDR3 DNA: TGTGCCAGCTCCCAGGGGCTCGACTCCTACAATGAGCAGTTCTTC
D gene: TRBD2; J gene: TRBJ2-1; clone size: once; V gene: TRBV18; CDR3 length: 16; CDR3 protein: CASSPGMVAGVDEQFF; CDR3 DNA: TGTGCCAGCTCCCCTGGGATGGTAGCGGGAGTCGATGAGCAGTTCTTC
D gene: .; J gene: TRBJ2-1; clone size: .; V gene: TRBV28; CDR3 length: 13; CDR3 protein: CASSANEAGEQFF; CDR3 DNA: TGTGCCAGCAGTGCAAACGAGGCCGGAGAGCAGTTCTTC
D gene: TRBD1; J gene: TRBJ2-7; clone size: once; V gene: TRBV19; CDR3 length: 13; CDR3 protein: CASSRSRGYEQYF; CDR3 DNA: TGTGCCAGTAGTAGGTCCAGGGGGTACGAGCAGTACTTC
D gene: .; J gene: TRBJ2-7; clone size: few; V gene: TRBV15; CDR3 length: 15; CDR3 protein: CATSREGRVVDEQYF; CDR3 DNA: TGTGCCACCAGCAGAGAGGGCAGGGTGGTAGACGAGCAGTACTTC
D gene: .; J gene: TRBJ1-6; clone size: .; V gene: TRBV27; CDR3 length: 12; CDR3 protein: CASQHYNSPLHF; CDR3 DNA: TGTGCCAGCCAGCATTATAATTCACCCCTCCACTTT
D gene: .; J gene: TRBJ1-2; clone size: few; V gene: TRBV6-5; CDR3 length: 15; CDR3 protein: CASSHRDTGLYGYTF; CDR3 DNA: TGTGCCAGCAGTCACCGGGACACTGGCCTCTATGGCTACACCTTC
D gene: .; J gene: TRBJ2-7; clone size: .; V gene: TRBV6-2/TRBV6-3; CDR3 length: 13; CDR3 protein: CASSFLGLGEQYF; CDR3 DNA: TGTGCCAGCAGTTTTCTGGGGCTTGGCGAGCAGTACTTC
D gene: TRBD1; J gene: TRBJ1-1; clone size: .; V gene: TRBV27; CDR3 length: 17; CDR3 protein: CASSPGQGTGGLLRAFF; CDR3 DNA: TGTGCCAGCAGCCCAGGACAGGGGACAGGGGGCCTCTTAAGGGCTTTCTTT
D gene: .; J gene: TRBJ1-2; clone size: .; V gene: TRBV29-1; CDR3 length: 11; CDR3 protein: CSVEGHYGYTF; CDR3 DNA: TGCAGCGTTGAAGGCCACTATGGCTACACCTTC
D gene: TRBD1; J gene: TRBJ1-2; clone size: once; V gene: TRBV5-4; CDR3 length: 15; CDR3 protein: CASSPVAQGDYGYTF; CDR3 DNA: TGTGCCAGCAGCCCGGTAGCACAGGGGGACTATGGCTACACCTTC
D gene: .; J gene: TRBJ1-1; clone size: .; V gene: TRBV29-1; CDR3 length: 12; CDR3 protein: CSVAGKNTEAFF; CDR3 DNA: TGCAGCGTTGCCGGCAAGAACACTGAAGCTTTCTTT
D gene: .; J gene: TRBJ1-5; clone size: .; V gene: TRBV19; CDR3 length: 15; CDR3 protein: CASSIGQGPRAPQHF; CDR3 DNA: TGTGCCAGTAGTATCGGGCAGGGGCCACGGGCGCCCCAGCATTTT
D gene: .; J gene: TRBJ1-3; clone size: once; V gene: TRBV19; CDR3 length: 15; CDR3 protein: CASSIGRVSGNTIYF; CDR3 DNA: TGTGCCAGTAGTATTGGCCGCGTCTCTGGAAACACCATATATTTT
D gene: .; J gene: TRBJ1-6; clone size: .; V gene: TRBV21-1; CDR3 length: 15; CDR3 protein: CASSTRLPVNSPLHF; CDR3 DNA: TGTGCCAGCAGCACTCGACTGCCCGTCAATTCACCCCTCCACTTT
D gene: .; J gene: TRBJ2-5; clone size: .; V gene: TRBV5-4; CDR3 length: 15; CDR3 protein: CASSGPSGPGETQYF; CDR3 DNA: TGTGCCAGCAGCGGCCCAAGCGGCCCCGGTGAGACCCAGTACTTC
D gene: TRBD1; J gene: TRBJ2-1; clone size: .; V gene: TRBV30; CDR3 length: 15; CDR3 protein: CAWTTPDRPNNEQFF; CDR3 DNA: TGTGCCTGGACCACCCCGGACAGGCCCAACAATGAGCAGTTCTTC
D gene: TRBD1; J gene: TRBJ2-5; clone size: .; V gene: TRBV10-3; CDR3 length: 15; CDR3 protein: CAISVGTGQGETQYF; CDR3 DNA: TGTGCCATCAGTGTCGGGACGGGACAGGGAGAGACCCAGTACTTC
D gene: .; J gene: TRBJ1-5; clone size: .; V gene: TRBV2; CDR3 length: 14; CDR3 protein: CASSSEGFNQPQHF; CDR3 DNA: TGTGCCAGCAGTTCTGAGGGTTTTAATCAGCCCCAGCATTTT
D gene: TRBD1; J gene: TRBJ2-1; clone size: .; V gene: TRBV9; CDR3 length: 19; CDR3 protein: CASSVGGWDRWSSYNEQFF; CDR3 DNA: TGTGCCAGCAGCGTAGGGGGTTGGGACAGGTGGAGCTCCTACAATGAGCAGTTCTTC
D gene: TRBD2; J gene: TRBJ2-7; clone size: many; V gene: TRBV2; CDR3 length: 16; CDR3 protein: CASGGGKRAPLYEQYF; CDR3 DNA: TGTGCCAGCGGGGGGGGAAAGAGGGCTCCTCTCTACGAGCAGTACTTC
D gene: .; J gene: TRBJ2-2; clone size: .; V gene: TRBV5-4; CDR3 length: 14; CDR3 protein: CASSKDSFTGELFF; CDR3 DNA: TGTGCCAGCAGCAAGGACAGCTTCACCGGGGAGCTGTTTTTT
D gene: .; J gene: TRBJ2-5; clone size: .; V gene: TRBV11-2; CDR3 length: 14; CDR3 protein: CASSAAGGSETQYF; CDR3 DNA: TGTGCCAGCAGCGCGGCAGGAGGATCCGAGACCCAGTACTTC
D gene: TRBD1; J gene: TRBJ1-3; clone size: .; V gene: TRBV10-3; CDR3 length: 16; CDR3 protein: CAISDSGGFSGNTIYF; CDR3 DNA: TGTGCCATCAGTGACTCAGGGGGCTTCTCTGGAAACACCATATATTTT
D gene: .; J gene: TRBJ2-1; clone size: .; V gene: TRBV7-3; CDR3 length: 18; CDR3 protein: CASSDPGRTSSSYNEQFF; CDR3 DNA: TGTGCCAGCAGCGATCCGGGACGGACCAGTAGCTCCTACAATGAGCAGTTCTTC
D gene: .; J gene: TRBJ1-1; clone size: .; V gene: TRBV30; CDR3 length: 12; CDR3 protein: CACRPGNTEAFF; CDR3 DNA: TGTGCCTGCAGACCAGGGAACACTGAAGCTTTCTTT
D gene: TRBD1; J gene: TRBJ1-3; clone size: .; V gene: TRBV30; CDR3 length: 15; CDR3 protein: CAWSHQGGAGNTIYF; CDR3 DNA: TGTGCCTGGAGTCATCAAGGGGGCGCTGGAAACACCATATATTTT
D gene: .; J gene: TRBJ2-1; clone size: .; V gene: TRBV5-1; CDR3 length: 11; CDR3 protein: CASSELGEQFF; CDR3 DNA: TGCGCCAGCAGTGAGCTAGGAGAGCAGTTCTTC
D gene: .; J gene: TRBJ1-4; clone size: .; V gene: TRBV6-5; CDR3 length: 11; CDR3 protein: CASIGVEKLFF; CDR3 DNA: TGTGCCAGCATAGGGGTAGAAAAACTGTTTTTT
D gene: .; J gene: TRBJ2-7; clone size: .; V gene: TRBV11-2; CDR3 length: 15; CDR3 protein: CASSRDWDPRYEQYF; CDR3 DNA: TGTGCCAGCAGCCGAGACTGGGACCCGCGTTACGAGCAGTACTTC
D gene: .; J gene: TRBJ2-5; clone size: .; V gene: TRBV20-1; CDR3 length: 11; CDR3 protein: CSAKTEETQYF; CDR3 DNA: TGCAGTGCTAAGACAGAAGAGACCCAGTACTTC
D gene: .; J gene: TRBJ1-4; clone size: .; V gene: TRBV5-1; CDR3 length: 18; CDR3 protein: CASSLERSSVSTNEKLFF; CDR3 DNA: TGCGCCAGCAGCTTGGAGAGGTCTTCCGTTTCAACTAATGAAAAACTGTTTTTT
D gene: TRBD2; J gene: TRBJ2-7; clone size: .; V gene: TRBV6-6; CDR3 length: 16; CDR3 protein: CASSYSGLAGVNEQYF; CDR3 DNA: TGTGCCAGCAGTTACTCGGGACTAGCGGGAGTAAACGAGCAGTACTTC
D gene: .; J gene: TRBJ2-6; clone size: .; V gene: TRBV6-1; CDR3 length: 15; CDR3 protein: CASSEGGVGANVLTF; CDR3 DNA: TGTGCCAGCAGTGAAGGCGGGGTTGGGGCCAACGTCCTGACTTTC
D gene: TRBD1; J gene: TRBJ1-5; clone size: .; V gene: TRBV3-1/TRBV3-2; CDR3 length: 15; CDR3 protein: CASSQRTGGNQPQHF; CDR3 DNA: TGTGCCAGCAGCCAGAGAACAGGGGGCAATCAGCCCCAGCATTTT
D gene: TRBD2; J gene: TRBJ2-2; clone size: few; V gene: TRBV6-5; CDR3 length: 15; CDR3 protein: CASITLAGSTGELFF; CDR3 DNA: TGTGCCAGCATCACGCTAGCGGGAAGCACCGGGGAGCTGTTTTTT
D gene: .; J gene: TRBJ1-1; clone size: .; V gene: TRBV30; CDR3 length: 12; CDR3 protein: CAFQRGRSEAFF; CDR3 DNA: TGTGCCTTCCAGCGGGGCAGATCTGAAGCTTTCTTT